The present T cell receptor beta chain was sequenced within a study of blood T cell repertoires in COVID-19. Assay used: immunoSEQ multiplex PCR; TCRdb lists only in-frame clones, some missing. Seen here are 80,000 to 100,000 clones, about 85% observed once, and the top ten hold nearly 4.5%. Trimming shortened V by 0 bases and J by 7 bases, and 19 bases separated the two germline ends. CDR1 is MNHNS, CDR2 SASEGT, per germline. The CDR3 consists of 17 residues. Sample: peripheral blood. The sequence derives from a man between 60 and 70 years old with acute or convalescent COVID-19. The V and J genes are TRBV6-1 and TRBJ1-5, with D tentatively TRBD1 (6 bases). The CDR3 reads CASSEARGGSWGQPQHF. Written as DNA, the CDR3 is TGTGCCAGCAGTGAAGCGCGGGGGGGCTCCTGGGGGCAGCCCCAGCATTTT.